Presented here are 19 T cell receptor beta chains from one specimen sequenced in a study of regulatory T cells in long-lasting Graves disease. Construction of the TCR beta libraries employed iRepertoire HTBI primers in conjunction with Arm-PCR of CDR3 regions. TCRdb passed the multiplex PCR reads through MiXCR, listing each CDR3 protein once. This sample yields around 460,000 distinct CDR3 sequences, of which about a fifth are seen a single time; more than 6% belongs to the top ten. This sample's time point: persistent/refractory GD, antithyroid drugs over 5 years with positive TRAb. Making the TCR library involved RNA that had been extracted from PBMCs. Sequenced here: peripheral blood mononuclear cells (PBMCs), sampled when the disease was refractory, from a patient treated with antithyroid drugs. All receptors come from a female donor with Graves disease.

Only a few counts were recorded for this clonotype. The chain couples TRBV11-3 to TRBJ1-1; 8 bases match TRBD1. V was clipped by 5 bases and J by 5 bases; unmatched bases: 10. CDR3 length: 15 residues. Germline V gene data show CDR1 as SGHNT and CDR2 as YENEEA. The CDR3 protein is CASSPGQGVGTEAFF. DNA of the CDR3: TGTGCCAGCAGCCCCGGACAGGGAGTAGGGACTGAAGCTTTCTTT. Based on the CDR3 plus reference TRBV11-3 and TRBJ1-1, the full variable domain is EAGVVQSPRYKIIEKKQPVAFWCNPISGHNTLYWYLQNLGQGPELLIRYENEEAVDDSQLPKDRFSAERLKGVDSTLKIQPAELGDSAVYLCASSPGQGVGTEAFFGQGTRLTVV.

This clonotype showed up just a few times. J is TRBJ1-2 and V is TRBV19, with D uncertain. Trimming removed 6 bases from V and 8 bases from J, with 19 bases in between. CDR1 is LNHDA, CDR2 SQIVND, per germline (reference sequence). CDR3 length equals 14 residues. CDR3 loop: CASREEDGVGGYTF. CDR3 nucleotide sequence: TGTGCCAGTAGGGAGGAGGATGGAGTTGGCGGCTACACCTTC.

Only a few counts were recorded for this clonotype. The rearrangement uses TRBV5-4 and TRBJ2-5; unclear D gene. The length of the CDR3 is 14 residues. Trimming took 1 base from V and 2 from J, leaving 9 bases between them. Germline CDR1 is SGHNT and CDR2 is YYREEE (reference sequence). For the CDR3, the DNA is TGTGCCAGCAGCTTGAACAGAAGACAAGAGACCCAGTACTTC. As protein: CASSLNRRQETQYF.

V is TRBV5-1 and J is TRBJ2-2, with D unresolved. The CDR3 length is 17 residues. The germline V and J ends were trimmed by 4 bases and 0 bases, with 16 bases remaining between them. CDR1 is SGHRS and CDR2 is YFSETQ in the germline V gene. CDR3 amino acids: CASSPTQGMSNTGELFF. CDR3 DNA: TGCGCCAGCAGCCCGACCCAAGGGATGTCGAACACCGGGGAGCTGTTTTTT.

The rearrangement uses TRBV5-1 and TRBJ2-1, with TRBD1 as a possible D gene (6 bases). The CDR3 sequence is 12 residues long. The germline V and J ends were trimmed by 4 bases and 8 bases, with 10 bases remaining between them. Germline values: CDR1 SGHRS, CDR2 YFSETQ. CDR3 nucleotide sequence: TGCGCCAGCAGCCCAGGGGTGGATGAGCAGTTCTTC. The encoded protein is CASSPGVDEQFF. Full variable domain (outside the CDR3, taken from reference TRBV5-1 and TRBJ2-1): KAGVTQTPRYLIKTRGQQVTLSCSPISGHRSVSWYQQTPGQGLQFLFEYFSETQRNKGNFPGRFSGRQFSNSRSEMNVSTLELGDSALYLCASSPGVDEQFFGPGTRLTVL.

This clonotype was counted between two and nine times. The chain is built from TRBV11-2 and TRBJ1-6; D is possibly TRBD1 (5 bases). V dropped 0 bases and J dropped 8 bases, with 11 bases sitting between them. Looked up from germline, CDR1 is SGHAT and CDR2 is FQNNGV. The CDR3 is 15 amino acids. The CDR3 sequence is CASSLEEGPYSPLHF. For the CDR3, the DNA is TGTGCCAGCAGCTTAGAAGAGGGGCCGTATTCACCCCTCCACTTT.

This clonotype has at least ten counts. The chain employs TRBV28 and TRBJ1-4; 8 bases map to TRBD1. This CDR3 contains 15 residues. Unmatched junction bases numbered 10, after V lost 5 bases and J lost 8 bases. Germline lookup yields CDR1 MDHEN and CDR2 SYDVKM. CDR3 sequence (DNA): TGTGCCAGCAGTATACCACAGGGGGGCGAGGAAAAACTGTTTTTT. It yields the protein CASSIPQGGEEKLFF.

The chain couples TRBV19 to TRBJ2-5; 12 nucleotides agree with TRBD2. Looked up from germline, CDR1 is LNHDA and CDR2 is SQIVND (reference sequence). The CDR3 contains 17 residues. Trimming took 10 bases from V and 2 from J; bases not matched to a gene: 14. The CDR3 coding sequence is TGTGCCACCCGGGACTTAAGGACTAGCGGGACTCAAGAGACCCAGTACTTC. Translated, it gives CATRDLRTSGTQETQYF. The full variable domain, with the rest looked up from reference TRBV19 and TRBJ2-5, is DGGITQSPKYLFRKEGQNVTLSCEQNLNHDAMYWYRQDPGQGLRLIYYSQIVNDFQKGDIAEGYSVSREKKESFPLTVTSAQKNPTAFYLCATRDLRTSGTQETQYFGPGTRLLVL.

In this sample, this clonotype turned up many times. The CDR3 spells CASSRGVNTEAFF. The DNA for the CDR3 is TGTGCCAGCAGCCGGGGAGTGAACACTGAAGCTTTCTTT. The genes are TRBV2 and TRBJ1-1; no firm D call. With 6 bases removed from V and 0 bases from J, the gap between germline ends came to 8 bases. This CDR3 has 13 residues. The germline CDR1 and CDR2 sequences are SNHLY and FYNNEI.

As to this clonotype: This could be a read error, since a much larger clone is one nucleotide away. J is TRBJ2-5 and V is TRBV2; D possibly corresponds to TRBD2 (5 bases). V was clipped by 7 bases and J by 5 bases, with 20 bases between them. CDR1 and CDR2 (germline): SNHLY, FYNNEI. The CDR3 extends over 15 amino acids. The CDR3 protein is CASIPSGGPVETQYF. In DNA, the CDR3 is TGTGCCAGCATCCCCAGCGGCGGGCCAGTCGAGACCCAGTACTTC.

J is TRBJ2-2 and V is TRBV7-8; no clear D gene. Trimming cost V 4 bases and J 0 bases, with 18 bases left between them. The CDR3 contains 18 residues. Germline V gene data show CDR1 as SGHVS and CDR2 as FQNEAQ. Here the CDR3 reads CASSYRLLMRSNTGELFF. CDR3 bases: TGTGCCAGCAGCTACCGCTTATTGATGCGCTCGAACACCGGGGAGCTGTTTTTT.

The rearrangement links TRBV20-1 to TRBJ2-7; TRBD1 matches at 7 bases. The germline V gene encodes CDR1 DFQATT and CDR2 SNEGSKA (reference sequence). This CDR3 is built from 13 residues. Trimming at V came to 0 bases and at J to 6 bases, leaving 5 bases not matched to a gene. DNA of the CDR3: TGCAGTGCTAGAGATGGGGCAGGGGGCGAGCAGTACTTC. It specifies CSARDGAGGEQYF.

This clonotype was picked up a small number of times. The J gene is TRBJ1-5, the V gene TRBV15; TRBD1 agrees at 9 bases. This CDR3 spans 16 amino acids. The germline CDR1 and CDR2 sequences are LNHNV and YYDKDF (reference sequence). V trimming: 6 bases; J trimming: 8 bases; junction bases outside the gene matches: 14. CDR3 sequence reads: CATSLGTGLRREPQHF. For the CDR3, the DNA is TGTGCCACCAGTTTAGGGACAGGGCTCCGCCGGGAGCCCCAGCATTTT.

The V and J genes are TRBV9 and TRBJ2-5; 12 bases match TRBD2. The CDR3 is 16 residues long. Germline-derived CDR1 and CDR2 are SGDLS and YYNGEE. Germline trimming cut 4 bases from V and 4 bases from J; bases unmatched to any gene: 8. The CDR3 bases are TGTGCCAGCAGCTCCTCTCCGGGACTAGCGGGAGAGACCCAGTACTTC. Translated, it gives CASSSSPGLAGETQYF.

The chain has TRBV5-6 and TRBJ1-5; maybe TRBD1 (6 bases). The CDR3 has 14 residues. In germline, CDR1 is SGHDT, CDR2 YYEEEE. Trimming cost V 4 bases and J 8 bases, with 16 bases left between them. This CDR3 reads CASSAQGTGEPQHF. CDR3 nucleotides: TGTGCCAGCAGCGCCCAGGGGACCGGGGAGCCCCAGCATTTT.

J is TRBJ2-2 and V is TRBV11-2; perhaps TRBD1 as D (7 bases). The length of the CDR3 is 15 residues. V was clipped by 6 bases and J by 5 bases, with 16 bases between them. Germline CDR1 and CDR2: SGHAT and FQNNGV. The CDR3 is CASRGTGAGTGELFF. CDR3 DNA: TGTGCCAGCAGAGGTACAGGGGCGGGGACCGGGGAGCTGTTTTTT.

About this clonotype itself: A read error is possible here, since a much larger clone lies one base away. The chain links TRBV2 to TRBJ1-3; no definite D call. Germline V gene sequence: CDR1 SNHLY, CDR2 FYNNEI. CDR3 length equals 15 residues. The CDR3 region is CASSAEAGTGNNIYF. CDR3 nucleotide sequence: TGTGCCAGCAGTGCAGAGGCAGGCACTGGAAACAACATATATTTT.

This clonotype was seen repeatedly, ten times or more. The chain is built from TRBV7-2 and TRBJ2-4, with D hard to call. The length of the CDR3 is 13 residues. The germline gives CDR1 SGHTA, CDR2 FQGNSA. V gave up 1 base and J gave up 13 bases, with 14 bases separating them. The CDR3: CASSLELEWPQYF. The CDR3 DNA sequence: TGTGCCAGCAGCTTAGAGTTAGAGTGGCCACAGTACTTC.

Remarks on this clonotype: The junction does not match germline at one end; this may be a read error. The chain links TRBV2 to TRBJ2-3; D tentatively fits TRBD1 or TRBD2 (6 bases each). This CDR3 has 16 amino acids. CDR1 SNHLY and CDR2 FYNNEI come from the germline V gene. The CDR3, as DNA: TGTGCCACCAGTGAAGACCAGGGGACTAGCACAGATACGCAGTATTTT. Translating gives CATSEDQGTSTDTQYF.